This T cell receptor (beta chain) is drawn from a study of CD8 T cells in ankylosing spondylitis. General study points: Matched ankylosing spondylitis synovial fluid reportedly showed significant enrichment of disease-linked clones. In ankylosing spondylitis blood, a motif of about eight highly homologous TCR beta variants appeared characteristic.

TCRdb reanalysed the 5' RACE reads using MiXCR and keeps one entry per CDR3 protein. The sample gives 35,000 to 50,000 distinct CDR3 sequences, approximately 3% of which show up once; 2.5% to 3% is in the top ten. V was cut by 4 bases and J by 1 base, with 17 bases left in between. The CDR3 loop spans 16 amino acids. Germline V gene sequence: CDR1 SGDLS, CDR2 YYNGEE. This clonotype occurred many times. Its antigen is currently unknown. This receptor was taken from a male donor with ankylosing spondylitis or in good health (not recorded which). V is TRBV9 and J is TRBJ2-5, with D perhaps TRBD2 (5 bases). The sample consisted of blood, either unsorted or a sorted T cell fraction (not recorded which). The CDR3 is CASSTPSGSPQETQYF. The CDR3 coding sequence is TGTGCCAGCAGCACCCCCTCGGGGAGCCCCCAAGAGACCCAGTACTTC.